The present TCR beta chain was sequenced within a study of Tregs in tolerant kidney transplant recipients. The CDR3 is 15 amino acids. V shed 0 bases, J shed 2 bases, and the junction held 4 bases outside the gene matches. Looked up from germline, CDR1 is SGHVS and CDR2 is FQNEAQ. Whole-study findings and limits: Validation in larger populations is needed because few patients were studied. No direct test of biological reproducibility was done here.

As regards this clone: Its antigen remains unidentified.

Unstimulated Tregs (CD4+CD25+CD127-) and CD4+CD25- non-Tregs were sorted from PBMCs. The data were produced by immunoSEQ multiplex PCR, yet TCRdb's version contains in-frame clones alone and is incomplete. The sample carries around 77,000 clones, 95% to 98% recorded once. The clonotype originates from a human donor who received a combined kidney and bone marrow transplant. The chain uses TRBV7-8 and TRBJ2-7; 7 nucleotides match TRBD2. Sequenced here: CD4+ T cells from blood, sampled before the transplant. The CDR3 region is CASSLAFGRTYEQYF. Here the CDR3 DNA reads TGTGCCAGCAGCTTAGCCTTCGGGAGGACCTACGAGCAGTACTTC. Supplemented by reference TRBV7-8 and TRBJ2-7, the full variable domain reads GAGVSQSPRYKVAKRGQDVALRCDPISGHVSLFWYQQALGQGPEFLTYFQNEAQLDKSGLPSDRFFAERPEGSVSTLKIQRTQQEDSAVYLCASSLAFGRTYEQYFGPGTRLTVT.